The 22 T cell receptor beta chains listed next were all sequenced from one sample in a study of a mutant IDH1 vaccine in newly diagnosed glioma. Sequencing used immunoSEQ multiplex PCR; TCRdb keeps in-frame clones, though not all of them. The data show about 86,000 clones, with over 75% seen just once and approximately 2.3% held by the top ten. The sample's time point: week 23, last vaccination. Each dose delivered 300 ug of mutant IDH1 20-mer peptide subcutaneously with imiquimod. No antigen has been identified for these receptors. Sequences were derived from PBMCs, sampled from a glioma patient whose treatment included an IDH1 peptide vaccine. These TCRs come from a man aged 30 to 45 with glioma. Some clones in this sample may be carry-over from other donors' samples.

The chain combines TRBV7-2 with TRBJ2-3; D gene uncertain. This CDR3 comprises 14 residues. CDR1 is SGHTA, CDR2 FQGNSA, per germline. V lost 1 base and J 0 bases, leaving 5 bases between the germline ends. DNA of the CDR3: TGTGCCAGCAGCTTAGGCCACAGCACAGATACGCAGTATTTT. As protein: CASSLGHSTDTQYF.

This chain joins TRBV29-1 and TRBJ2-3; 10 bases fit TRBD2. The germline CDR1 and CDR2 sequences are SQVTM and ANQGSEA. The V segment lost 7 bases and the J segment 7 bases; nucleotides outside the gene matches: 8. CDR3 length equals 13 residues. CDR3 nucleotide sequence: TGCAGCGGATTAGCGGGGGGTCGATATACGCAGTATTTT. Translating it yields CSGLAGGRYTQYF.

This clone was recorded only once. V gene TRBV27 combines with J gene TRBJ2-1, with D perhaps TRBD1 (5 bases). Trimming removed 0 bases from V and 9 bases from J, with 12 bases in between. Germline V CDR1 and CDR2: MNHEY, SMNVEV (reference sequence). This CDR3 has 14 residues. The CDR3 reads CASSLSSGLGEQFF. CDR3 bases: TGTGCCAGCAGTTTATCATCAGGGTTGGGTGAGCAGTTCTTC.

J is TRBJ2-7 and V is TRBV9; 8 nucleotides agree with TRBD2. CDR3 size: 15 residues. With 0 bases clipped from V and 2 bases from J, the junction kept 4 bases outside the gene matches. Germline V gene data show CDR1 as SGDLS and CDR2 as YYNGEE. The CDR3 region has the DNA TGTGCCAGCAGCGTAGAAGCGGGAGCAGCCTACGAGCAGTACTTC. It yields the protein CASSVEAGAAYEQYF. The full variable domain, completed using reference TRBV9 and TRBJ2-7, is DSGVTQTPKHLITATGQRVTLRCSPRSGDLSVYWYQQSLDQGLQFLIQYYNGEERAKGNILERFSAQQFPDLHSELNLSSLELGDSALYFCASSVEAGAAYEQYFGPGTRLTVT.

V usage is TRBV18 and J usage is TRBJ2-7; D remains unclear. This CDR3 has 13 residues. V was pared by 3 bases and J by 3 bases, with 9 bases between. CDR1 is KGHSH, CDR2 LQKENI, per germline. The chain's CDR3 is CASSPLAIYEQYF. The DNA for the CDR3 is TGTGCCAGCTCACCGTTGGCAATCTACGAGCAGTACTTC.

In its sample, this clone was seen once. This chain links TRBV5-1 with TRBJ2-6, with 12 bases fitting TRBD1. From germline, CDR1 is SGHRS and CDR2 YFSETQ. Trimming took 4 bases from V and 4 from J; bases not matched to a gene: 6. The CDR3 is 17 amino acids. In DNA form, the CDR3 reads TGCGCCAGCAGCCACGGGACAGGGGGCGCCGGGGCCAACGTCCTGACTTTC. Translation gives CASSHGTGGAGANVLTF.

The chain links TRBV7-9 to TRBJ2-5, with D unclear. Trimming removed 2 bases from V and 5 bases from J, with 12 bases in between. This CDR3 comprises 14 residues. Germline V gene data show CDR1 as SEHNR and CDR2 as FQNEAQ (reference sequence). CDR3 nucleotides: TGTGCCAGCAGCTTAAATCCTAGGTCGGAGACCCAGTACTTC. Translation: CASSLNPRSETQYF.

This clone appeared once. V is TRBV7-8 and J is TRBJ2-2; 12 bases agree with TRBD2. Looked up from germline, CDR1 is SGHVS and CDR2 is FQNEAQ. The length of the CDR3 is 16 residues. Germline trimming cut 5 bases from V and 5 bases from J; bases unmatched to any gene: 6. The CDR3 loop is CASSITTSGRTGELFF. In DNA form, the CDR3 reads TGTGCCAGCAGCATTACCACTAGCGGGAGGACCGGGGAGCTGTTTTTT.

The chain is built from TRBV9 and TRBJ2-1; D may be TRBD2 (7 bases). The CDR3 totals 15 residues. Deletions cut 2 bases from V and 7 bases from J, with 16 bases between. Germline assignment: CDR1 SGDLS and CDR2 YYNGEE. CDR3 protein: CASSVRAGARNEQFF. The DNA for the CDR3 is TGTGCCAGCAGCGTCAGGGCGGGGGCCCGTAATGAGCAGTTCTTC.

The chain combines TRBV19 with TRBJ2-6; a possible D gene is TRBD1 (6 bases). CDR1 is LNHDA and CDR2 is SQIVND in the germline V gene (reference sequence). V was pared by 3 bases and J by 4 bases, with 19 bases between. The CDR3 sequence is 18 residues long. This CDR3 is CASSIQGHPHRGANVLTF. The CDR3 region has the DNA TGTGCCAGTAGTATCCAGGGACATCCCCACAGGGGGGCCAACGTCCTGACTTTC.

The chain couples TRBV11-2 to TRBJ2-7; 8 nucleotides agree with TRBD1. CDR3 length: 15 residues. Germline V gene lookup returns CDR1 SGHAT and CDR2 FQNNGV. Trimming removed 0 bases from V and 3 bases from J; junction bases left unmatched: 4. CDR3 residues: CASSLDRQGYYEQYF. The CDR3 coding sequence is TGTGCCAGCAGCTTAGATCGACAGGGGTACTACGAGCAGTACTTC.

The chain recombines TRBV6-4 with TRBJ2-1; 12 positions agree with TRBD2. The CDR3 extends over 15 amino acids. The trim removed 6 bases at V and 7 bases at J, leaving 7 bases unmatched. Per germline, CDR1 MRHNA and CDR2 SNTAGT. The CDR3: CASSPTSGRPNEQFF. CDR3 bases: TGTGCCAGCAGCCCGACTAGCGGGAGACCTAATGAGCAGTTCTTC.

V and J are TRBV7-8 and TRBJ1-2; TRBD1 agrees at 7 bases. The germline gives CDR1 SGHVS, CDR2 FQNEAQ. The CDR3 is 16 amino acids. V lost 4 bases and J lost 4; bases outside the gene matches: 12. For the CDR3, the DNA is TGTGCCAGCAGCTCAACCTCAGGGACAGACATCTATGGCTACACCTTC. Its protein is CASSSTSGTDIYGYTF.

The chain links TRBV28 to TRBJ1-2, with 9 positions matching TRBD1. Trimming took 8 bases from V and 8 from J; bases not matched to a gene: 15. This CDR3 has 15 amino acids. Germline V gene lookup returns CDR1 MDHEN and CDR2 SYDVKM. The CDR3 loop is CASYILPQGAAGYTF. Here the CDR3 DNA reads TGTGCCAGCTATATCTTGCCACAGGGGGCGGCCGGCTACACCTTC.

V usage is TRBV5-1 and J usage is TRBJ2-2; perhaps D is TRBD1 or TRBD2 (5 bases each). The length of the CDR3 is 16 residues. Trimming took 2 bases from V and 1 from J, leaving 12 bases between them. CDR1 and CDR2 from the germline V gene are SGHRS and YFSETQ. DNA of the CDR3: TGCGCCAGCAGCTTCCTCGGGACGGAGAACACCGGGGAGCTGTTTTTT. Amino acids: CASSFLGTENTGELFF.

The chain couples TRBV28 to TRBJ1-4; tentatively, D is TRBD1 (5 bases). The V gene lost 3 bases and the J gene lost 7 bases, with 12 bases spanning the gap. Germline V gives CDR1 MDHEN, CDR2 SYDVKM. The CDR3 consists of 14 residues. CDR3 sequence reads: CASSLGGRSEKLFF. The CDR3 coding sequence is TGTGCCAGCAGTTTGGGGGGGAGAAGTGAAAAACTGTTTTTT.

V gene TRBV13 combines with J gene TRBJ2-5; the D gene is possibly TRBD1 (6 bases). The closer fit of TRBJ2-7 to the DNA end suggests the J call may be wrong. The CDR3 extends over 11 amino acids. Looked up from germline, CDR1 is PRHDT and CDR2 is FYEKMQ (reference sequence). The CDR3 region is CASRQGYEQYF. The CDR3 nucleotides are TGTGCCAGCAGACAGGGCTACGAGCAGTACTTC.

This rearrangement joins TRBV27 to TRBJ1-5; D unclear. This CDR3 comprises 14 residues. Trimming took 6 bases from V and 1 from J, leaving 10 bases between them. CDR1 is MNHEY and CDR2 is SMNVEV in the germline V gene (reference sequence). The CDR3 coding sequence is TGTGCCAGCAGCATTACGGGCAGCAATCAGCCCCAGCATTTT. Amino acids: CASSITGSNQPQHF.

CDR3 loop: CASSGPGGPNNEQFF. CDR3 DNA sequence: TGTGCCAGCAGCGGCCCAGGGGGGCCAAACAATGAGCAGTTCTTC. The chain is built from TRBV25-1 and TRBJ2-1, with D perhaps matching TRBD1 (7 bases). V lost 6 bases, J lost 5 bases, and 17 bases lay in between. Germline V lookup: CDR1 MGHDK, CDR2 SYGVNS. The CDR3 spans 15 residues.

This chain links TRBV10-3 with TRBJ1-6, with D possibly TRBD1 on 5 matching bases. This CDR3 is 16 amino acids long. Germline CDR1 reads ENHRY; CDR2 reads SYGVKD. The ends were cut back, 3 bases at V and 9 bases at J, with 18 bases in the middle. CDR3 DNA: TGTGCCATCAGTGATTTCGGGGGAACCACGAGTTCACCCCTCCACTTT. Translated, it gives CAISDFGGTTSSPLHF.

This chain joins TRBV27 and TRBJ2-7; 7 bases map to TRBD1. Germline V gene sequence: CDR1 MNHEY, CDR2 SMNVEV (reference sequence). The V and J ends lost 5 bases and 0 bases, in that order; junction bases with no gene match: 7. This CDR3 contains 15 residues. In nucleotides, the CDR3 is TGTGCCAGCAGTCGTGCCCGGGACAGCTCCTACGAGCAGTACTTC. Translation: CASSRARDSSYEQYF.

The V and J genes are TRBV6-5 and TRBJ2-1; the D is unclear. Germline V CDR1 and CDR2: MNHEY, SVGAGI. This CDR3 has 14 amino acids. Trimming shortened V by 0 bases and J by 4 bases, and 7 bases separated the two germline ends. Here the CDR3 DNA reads TGTGCCAGCAGTTACTCCCGACGGTACAATGAGCAGTTCTTC. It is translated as CASSYSRRYNEQFF.